A selection of T cell receptor beta chains follows, all from one sample in a study of blood T cell repertoires in COVID-19. Clones were sequenced by immunoSEQ multiplex PCR, and TCRdb holds only the in-frame ones, with some missing. The sample includes approximately 320,000 clones, roughly 86% of them seen just once. The sequencing input was peripheral blood. These receptors all stem from a woman aged 25 to 39 with COVID-19, enrolled during active disease. The CDR3 runs from the conserved cysteine through the conserved F or W. For some rows the clone size is stated as once, few or many, or as a class when expanded; others skip it.

J gene	clone size	V gene	CDR3 protein
TRBJ2-5	NA	TRBV4-2	CASSPLIMGQSQETQYF
TRBJ2-3	NA	TRBV3-1/TRBV3-2	CAITGENTDTQYF
TRBJ2-7	NA	TRBV5-1	CASSSEGYEQYF
TRBJ1-5	NA	TRBV28	CASSFLQRGQPQHF
TRBJ2-7	NA	TRBV10-3	CAISRDSVSYEQYF
TRBJ2-3	NA	TRBV5-1	CASSSGSGGTDTQYF
TRBJ1-3	NA	TRBV11-2	CASSLDPSSGNTIYF
TRBJ2-6	NA	TRBV7-8	CASSPPAGYLLRGANVLTF
TRBJ2-5	NA	TRBV28	CASSLGLAEETQYF
TRBJ1-3	NA	TRBV7-9	CASSVSSGMGSGNTIYF
TRBJ2-1	NA	TRBV6-5	CASIQLAGGSNEQFF
TRBJ1-5	once	TRBV6-5	CASRGDRDQPQHF
TRBJ2-3	NA	TRBV5-1	CASSFNKGTDTQYF
TRBJ1-1	NA	TRBV19	CASSPPGGMTEAFF
TRBJ2-5	NA	TRBV5-1	CASSSGTGGGQETQYF
TRBJ2-5	NA	TRBV4-1	CASSLIAGAIQETQYF
TRBJ1-4	NA	TRBV12-2	CASRLANGRGDEKLFF
TRBJ1-1	few	TRBV5-1	CASKETGDIAFF
TRBJ1-5	NA	TRBV19	CASSIRDRGQPQHF
TRBJ2-2	once	TRBV4-2	CASSQDKTGYNTGELFF
TRBJ1-4	NA	TRBV6-5	CASSYSTGTPNEKLFF
TRBJ2-7	NA	TRBV5-6	CASSPPWGRSYEQYF
TRBJ2-7	many	TRBV5-1	CASSFSAGGGSYEQYF
TRBJ2-7	NA	TRBV29-1	CSVEIGSGGSYEQYF
TRBJ2-7	NA	TRBV5-4	CASSWDRGSYEQYF
TRBJ1-2	NA	TRBV7-2	CASSLLTSAVGYTF
TRBJ1-5	once	TRBV19	CASSIEPGQGINQPQHF
TRBJ2-7	NA	TRBV27	CARGEPGQGVYEQYF
TRBJ1-2	few	TRBV29-1	CSVGPHQPFYGYTF
TRBJ2-7	NA	TRBV12-3/TRBV12-4	CASSRQISYEQYF
TRBJ1-1	NA	TRBV5-1	CASSTGNTEAFF
TRBJ1-3	NA	TRBV19	CAIRDRGSGNTIYF
TRBJ2-3	NA	TRBV15	CATSGQPGTDTQYF
TRBJ2-1	NA	TRBV19	CASNLWGAYNEQFF
TRBJ1-1	NA	TRBV5-4	CASSLAGLMNTEAFF
TRBJ2-1	NA	TRBV7-9	CASSLVAEQFF
TRBJ1-1	NA	TRBV7-9	CASSLGQAWTEAFF
TRBJ1-1	NA	TRBV6-5	CASSYGGRSNTEAFF
TRBJ1-2	NA	TRBV15	CATSRGQGIKGYTF
TRBJ2-5	once	TRBV7-9	CASSVGGTGKGTQYF
TRBJ1-5	NA	TRBV19	CASRQDRDDQPQHF
TRBJ2-3	NA	TRBV28	CASSVAGGLTDTQYF
TRBJ1-5	NA	TRBV6-5	CASSPDRGSNQPQHF
TRBJ1-2	NA	TRBV19	CASSMGGYGYTF